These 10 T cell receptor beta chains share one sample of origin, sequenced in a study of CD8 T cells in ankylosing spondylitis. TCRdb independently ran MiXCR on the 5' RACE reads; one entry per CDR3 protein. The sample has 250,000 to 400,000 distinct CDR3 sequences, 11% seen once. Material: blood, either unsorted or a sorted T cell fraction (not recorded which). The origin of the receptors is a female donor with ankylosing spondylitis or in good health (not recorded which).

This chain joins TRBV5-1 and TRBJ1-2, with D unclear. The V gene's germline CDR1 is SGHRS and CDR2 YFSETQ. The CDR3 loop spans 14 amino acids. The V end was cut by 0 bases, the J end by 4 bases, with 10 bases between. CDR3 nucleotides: TGCGCCAGCAGCTTGGACTTTGTTGGCTATGGCTACACCTTC. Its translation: CASSLDFVGYGYTF.

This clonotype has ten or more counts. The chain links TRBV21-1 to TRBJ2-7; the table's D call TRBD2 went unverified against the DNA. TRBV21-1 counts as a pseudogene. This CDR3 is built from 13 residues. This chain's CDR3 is CASRQSSSYEQYF. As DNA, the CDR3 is TGTGCCAGCAGGCAGTCCAGCTCCTACGAGCAGTACTTC.

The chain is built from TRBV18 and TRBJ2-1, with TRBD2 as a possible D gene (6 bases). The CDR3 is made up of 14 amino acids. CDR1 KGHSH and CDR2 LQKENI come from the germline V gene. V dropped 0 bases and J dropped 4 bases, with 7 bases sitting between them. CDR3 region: CASSPPAGYNEQFF. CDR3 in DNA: TGTGCCAGCTCACCACCGGCGGGGTACAATGAGCAGTTCTTC.

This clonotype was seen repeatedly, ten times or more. DNA of the CDR3: TGTGCCAGCAGTCCCGGAGCTGTTATCTATGGCTACACCTTC. It yields the protein CASSPGAVIYGYTF. This chain links TRBV6-1 with TRBJ1-2; no clear D. Trimming shortened V by 5 bases and J by 4 bases, and 14 bases separated the two germline ends. Germline assignment: CDR1 MNHNS and CDR2 SASEGT. The CDR3 loop spans 14 amino acids.

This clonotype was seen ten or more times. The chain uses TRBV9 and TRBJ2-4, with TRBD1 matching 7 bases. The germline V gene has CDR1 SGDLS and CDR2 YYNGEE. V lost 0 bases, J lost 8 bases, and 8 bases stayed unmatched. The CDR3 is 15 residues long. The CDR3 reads CASSVGAGTVDIQYF. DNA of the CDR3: TGTGCCAGCAGCGTAGGAGCCGGGACAGTTGACATTCAGTACTTC. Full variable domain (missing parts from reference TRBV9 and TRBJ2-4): DSGVTQTPKHLITATGQRVTLRCSPRSGDLSVYWYQQSLDQGLQFLIQYYNGEERAKGNILERFSAQQFPDLHSELNLSSLELGDSALYFCASSVGAGTVDIQYFGAGTRLSVL.

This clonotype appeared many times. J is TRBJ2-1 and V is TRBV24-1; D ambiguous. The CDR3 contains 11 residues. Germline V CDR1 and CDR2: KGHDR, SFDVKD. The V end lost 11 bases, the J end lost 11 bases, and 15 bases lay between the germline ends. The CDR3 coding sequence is TGTGCCATCCGATCCGGACCAAAGCAGTTCTTC. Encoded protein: CAIRSGPKQFF.

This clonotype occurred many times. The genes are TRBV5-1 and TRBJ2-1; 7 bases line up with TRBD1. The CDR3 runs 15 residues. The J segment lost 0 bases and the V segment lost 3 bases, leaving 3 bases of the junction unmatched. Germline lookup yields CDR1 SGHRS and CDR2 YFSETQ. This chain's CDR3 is CASSSNRGSYNEQFF. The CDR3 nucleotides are TGCGCCAGCAGCTCCAACAGGGGCTCCTACAATGAGCAGTTCTTC.

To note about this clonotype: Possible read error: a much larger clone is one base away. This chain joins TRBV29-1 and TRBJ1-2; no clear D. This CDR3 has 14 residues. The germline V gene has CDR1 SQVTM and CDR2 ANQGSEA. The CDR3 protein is CRVVHPGPVYGYTF. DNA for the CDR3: TGCAGGGTTGTACACCCGGGCCCTGTCTATGGCTACACCTTC.

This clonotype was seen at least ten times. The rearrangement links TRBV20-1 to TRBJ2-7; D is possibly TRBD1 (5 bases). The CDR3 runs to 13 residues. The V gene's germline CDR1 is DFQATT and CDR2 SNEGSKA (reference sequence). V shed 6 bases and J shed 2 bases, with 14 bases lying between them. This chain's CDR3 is CSAGANRPYEQYF. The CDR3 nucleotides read TGCAGTGCGGGCGCCAACAGGCCCTACGAGCAGTACTTC.

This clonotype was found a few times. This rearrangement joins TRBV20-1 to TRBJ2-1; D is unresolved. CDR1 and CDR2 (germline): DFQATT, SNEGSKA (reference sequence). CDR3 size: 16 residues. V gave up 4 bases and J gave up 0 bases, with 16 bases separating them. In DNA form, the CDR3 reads TGCAGTGCTATACAGCGCCCTATGAGCTCCTACAATGAGCAGTTCTTC. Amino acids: CSAIQRPMSSYNEQFF.